This T cell receptor beta chain was recorded in a study of PD-1 blockade in classical Hodgkin lymphoma. Exposure to brentuximab vedotin varied, and each patient had relapsed following autologous stem cell transplantation. Trimming removed 5 bases from V and 4 bases from J; junction bases left unmatched: 7. The CDR3 runs 14 residues. The germline gives CDR1 GTSNPN, CDR2 SVGIG (reference sequence). The table came from immunoSEQ multiplex PCR; TCRdb's copy has only in-frame clones and leaves some out. The repertoire has some 150,000 clones, approximately 72% of them found once; the top ten carry roughly 10%.

The starting material was peripheral blood mononuclear cells (PBMCs), obtained before the second cycle of nivolumab. The chain joins TRBV30 to TRBJ2-1; 8 bases fit TRBD1. This receptor was obtained from a human donor with classical Hodgkin lymphoma. Here the CDR3 reads CAWGRTGSYNEQFF. The CDR3, as DNA: TGTGCCTGGGGTAGGACAGGGTCTTACAATGAGCAGTTCTTC.